A selection of T cell receptor beta chains follows, all from one sample in a study of cytotoxic CD8 clonotypes in ibrutinib-treated CLL. Using immunoSEQ multiplex PCR, the repertoire was profiled, and TCRdb retains in-frame clones only, with some absent. The sample yields about 23,000 clones, about 70% seen once. The sample was PBMCs, taken after 24 months of ibrutinib treatment. These TCRs come from a human donor with chronic lymphocytic leukemia. The CDR3 runs from the conserved cysteine through the conserved F or W. A D gene is named only where the DNA matches it firmly. Clone size appears in some rows only: once, few, many, or a class for an expanded clone.

NA	TRBV10-2	TRBJ1-1	NA	CASSEEGLGAFF	TGCGCCAGCAGTGAGGAAGGGCTGGGAGCTTTCTTT
TRBD1	TRBV4-1	TRBJ2-1	NA	CASSQVTGAGNEQFF	TGCGCCAGCAGCCAAGTGACAGGGGCGGGGAATGAGCAGTTCTTC
NA	TRBV18	TRBJ1-1	NA	CASSPPMTRNTEAFF	TGTGCCAGCTCACCACCGATGACCCGGAACACTGAAGCTTTCTTT
NA	TRBV6-5	TRBJ1-5	few	CASSYSDGGQPQHF	TGTGCCAGCAGTTACTCCGATGGGGGACAGCCCCAGCATTTT
NA	TRBV27	TRBJ2-1	once	CASSPGLEQFF	TGTGCCAGCAGCCCGGGGCTTGAGCAGTTCTTC
NA	TRBV13	TRBJ1-2	NA	CASSTRGLSYGYTF	TGTGCCAGCAGCACCCGGGGCCTCAGCTATGGCTACACCTTC
NA	TRBV13	TRBJ2-4	NA	CASSSARPKNIQYF	TGTGCCAGCAGCTCCGCTCGGCCGAAAAACATTCAGTACTTC
NA	TRBV6-1	TRBJ2-7	NA	CASSEEDAISYEQYF	TGTGCCAGCAGTGAAGAGGACGCAATTTCCTACGAGCAGTACTTC
NA	TRBV7-9	TRBJ2-3	NA	CASSLMDTQYF	TGTGCCAGCAGCTTAATGGATACGCAGTATTTT
NA	TRBV4-1	TRBJ2-3	NA	CASSQDLVSDTQYF	TGCGCCAGCAGCCAAGATCTAGTCTCAGATACGCAGTATTTT
NA	TRBV19	TRBJ2-7	NA	CASSWQGDGVQYF	TGTGCCAGTAGCTGGCAGGGAGATGGTGTGCAGTACTTC
TRBD1	TRBV7-9	TRBJ2-5	NA	CASSKPKQGAWETQYF	TGTGCCAGCAGCAAGCCAAAACAGGGGGCATGGGAGACCCAGTACTTC
NA	TRBV6-6	TRBJ1-1	NA	CASSTGQTNTEAFF	TGTGCCAGCAGTACCGGACAGACGAACACTGAAGCTTTCTTT
NA	TRBV6-1	TRBJ1-5	NA	CASSVREDGNQPQHF	TGTGCCAGCAGTGTCAGGGAAGATGGGAATCAGCCCCAGCATTTT
NA	TRBV29-1	TRBJ1-3	once	CSVESGARGNTIYF	TGCAGCGTTGAGTCGGGGGCGCGAGGAAACACCATATATTTT
TRBD2	TRBV19	TRBJ2-3	NA	CASNEGRGTDTQYF	TGTGCCAGTAACGAGGGGCGGGGGACAGATACGCAGTATTTT
NA	TRBV20-1	TRBJ2-5	NA	CSHLTRETQYF	TGCAGTCACCTTACAAGAGAGACCCAGTACTTC
TRBD1	TRBV18	TRBJ2-7	NA	CASSPPGTVYEQYF	TGTGCCAGCTCACCTCCAGGGACAGTCTACGAGCAGTACTTC
NA	TRBV11-2	TRBJ1-6	NA	CASSYGSSYNSPLHF	TGTGCCAGCAGCTACGGGAGCTCCTATAATTCACCCCTCCACTTT
NA	TRBV4-2	TRBJ1-1	once	CASNPPGVAEAFF	TGTGCCAGCAATCCTCCGGGGGTGGCAGAAGCTTTCTTT
NA	TRBV4-1	TRBJ2-3	NA	CASRPTSVTDTQYF	TGCGCCAGCCGCCCAACGTCCGTCACAGATACGCAGTATTTT
TRBD1	TRBV7-9	TRBJ1-4	NA	CASSSSRTGENEKLFF	TGTGCCAGCAGCTCAAGCCGGACAGGGGAAAATGAAAAACTGTTTTTT
TRBD2	TRBV30	TRBJ2-5	once	CAWSVGSTMGGGETQYF	TGTGCCTGGAGTGTGGGGTCCACGATGGGCGGGGGGGAGACCCAGTACTTC
NA	TRBV5-1	TRBJ1-1	NA	CASSAEPGQSRAFF	TGCGCCAGCAGCGCAGAGCCGGGACAAAGTCGAGCTTTCTTT
TRBD1	TRBV19	TRBJ1-4	NA	CATGWDSGKNEKLFF	TGTGCCACCGGCTGGGACAGTGGGAAAAATGAAAAACTGTTTTTT
TRBD1	TRBV19	TRBJ1-1	NA	CASSRQGWNTEAFF	TGTGCCAGTAGTAGACAGGGTTGGAACACTGAAGCTTTCTTT
TRBD2	TRBV4-1	TRBJ2-3	NA	CASSLRLAGDGTDTQYF	TGCGCCAGCAGCCTAAGACTAGCGGGTGATGGTACAGATACGCAGTATTTT